This T cell receptor beta chain was recovered during a study of T cell responses to AZD1222 COVID-19 vaccine (dated by TCRdb to the early 2020s). Study-wide context: AZD1222 recipients with second doses at about 4 weeks or about 12 weeks were pooled, because spike-specific TCR depth and breadth did not differ between schedules. TCR sequencing was performed for roughly 250 trial participants, of whom some 200 were given two doses of AZD1222 and around 26 were given two doses of MenACWY control vaccine. Trial participants were enrolled by age into 18-55, 56-69 and 70-plus year subgroups, with approximately 160, 26 and 62 TCR-sequenced participants respectively. Study-level results and caveats: Participants were mostly white British, with more females than males. The authors suggested clonal diversity may have been underestimated. The 56-69-year group was small, and its depth increase did not reach significance, likely because of low power. Reportedly, close to half of the unique spike-specific TCRs recognized epitopes lying outside the regions that are mutated in the B.1.351 and B.1.1.7 variants. Because no day 14 peak-response samples were available, the repertoires could be characterized only after the peak T cell response. A significant rise in spike-specific TCR breadth and depth was observed after two AZD1222 doses relative to day 0 and relative to MenACWY recipients. The whole spike protein was spanned by vaccine-associated CD4 TCRs, and dominant responses were seen in regions 160-218 and 743-854. Only five to seven AZD1222 recipients were SARS-CoV-2 seropositive at baseline, limiting conclusions about previously exposed vaccinees.

What the time point label conveys for this sample: baseline before first vaccination. Samples from vaccinated people were obtained from the UK trials COV001 and COV002, which included a single-blind randomized controlled phase 2/3 trial of AZD1222 (ChAdOx1 nCoV-19) in healthy adults. Trial participant PBMC samples were collected at day 0 and day 28 after the second dose for TCRbeta chain sequencing. A distance of 17 bases separates the germline ends of V and J, which lose 3 bases and 8 bases respectively. The CDR3 numbers 14 residues from cysteine through phenylalanine. Solely the CDR3 DNA is kept, with 42 bases framed from the first base. CDR1 and CDR2 were assigned from the germline V gene as SGDLS and YYNGEE. Regarding this clone: This receptor's antigen is unknown. No qualities accompany the bases; no much larger clone lies one base away.

The CDR3 regions of human TCRbeta chains were subjected to immunosequencing. Turning to the authors' computational methods: TCRs in the repertoires were compared against a reference library of SARS-CoV-2-specific TCRs that had been generated with the MIRA antigen-specificity platform. Breadth meant the fraction of unique TCRs that were SARS-CoV-2-associated, whereas depth meant the fraction of total T cells that were SARS-CoV-2-associated. Using the MIRA data, each spike-specific TCR was assigned both to the spike region to which the TCR was reactive and to a CD4 or CD8 class. Log10-transformed breadth and depth values were compared by one-way ANOVA with Sidak's multiple comparisons tests. Held by TCRdb, this immuneACCESS table contains in-frame sequences only and omits some clones. Under half of the omission traces to an unresolved V gene where checked; the cause of the rest is unknown. V, J and clone size reflect that table, while D and trimming were determined from the DNA. This sample holds 70,000 to 90,000 clones; under 90% were observed only once. In total, the top ten clones hold 2% to 2.5% of the sample.

The sequencing used peripheral blood, collected on day 0 of AZD1222 vaccination. This sequence uses TRBV9 and TRBJ1-2, with the D gene not clear enough to name. The receptor's source is an adult in good health. The sequenced DNA: TGTGCCAGCAGCGACTCCCGAGGGAAAAGCGGCTACACCTTC. It translates as CASSDSRGKSGYTF.